What follows are 24 T cell receptor beta chains derived from one specimen sequenced in a study of T cells in Graves' hyperthyroidism and ophthalmopathy. The CDR3 regions of TCR beta were amplified from RNA transcripts. First-round RT-PCR targeting the TCR CDR3 was performed with the HTBI primer set. TCRdb called the multiplex PCR reads again in MiXCR, with one record for every CDR3 protein. The sample holds 650,000 to 850,000 distinct CDR3 sequences, approximately 19% seen once. Source material: blood. The receptor source for this set is a woman between 50 and 59 years old with Graves' hyperthyroidism that later progressed to Graves' ophthalmopathy.

In this sample, this clonotype turned up many times. This chain connects TRBV30 to TRBJ2-3, with 8 bases matching TRBD2. The germline V gene has CDR1 GTSNPN and CDR2 SVGIG (reference sequence). Trimming at V came to 5 bases and at J to 9 bases, leaving 4 bases not matched to a gene. The CDR3 runs to 11 residues. The CDR3 DNA follows: TGTGCCTGGGGACCGGGGGGGACGCAGTATTTT. Its protein product is CAWGPGGTQYF.

On this clonotype: A read error is possible here, since a much larger clone lies one base away. This chain joins TRBV2 and TRBJ2-3, with D hard to call. V lost 6 bases to trimming and J lost 7 bases, with 14 bases between them. This CDR3 is 13 amino acids long. The V gene's germline CDR1 is SNHLY and CDR2 FYNNEI. The CDR3, as DNA: TGTGCCAGCAGAATCTTAGGCGGCCATACGCAGTATTTT. This codes for CASRILGGHTQYF. Combining the CDR3 with reference TRBV2 and TRBJ2-3 gives the whole variable domain EPEVTQTPSHQVTQMGQEVILRCVPISNHLYFYWYRQILGQKVEFLVSFYNNEISEKSEIFDDQFSVERPDGSNFTLKIRSTKLEDSAMYFCASRILGGHTQYFGPGTRLTVL.

Many counts were recorded for this clonotype. The V and J genes are TRBV2 and TRBJ2-4; no definite D call. V was pared by 3 bases and J by 5 bases, with 2 bases between. The CDR3 has 11 amino acids. CDR1 SNHLY and CDR2 FYNNEI come from the germline V gene. In DNA form, the CDR3 reads TGTGCCAGCAGTGAGGAAAACATTCAGTACTTC. This gives the protein CASSEENIQYF.

In its sample, this clonotype was seen many times. The rearrangement links TRBV12-3 or TRBV12-4 to TRBJ2-7; tentatively, D is TRBD2 (7 bases). CDR3 length: 18 amino acids. Trimming took off 6 bases at V and 0 bases at J, with 24 bases between the two ends. As DNA, the CDR3 is TGTGCCAGCAGCCCGGTCCTTGGGGGGGGCCCTCGCTCCTACGAGCAGTACTTC. It encodes CASSPVLGGGPRSYEQYF.

Remarks on this clonotype: One end of the junction varies from germline; a read error may be responsible. V gene TRBV12-5 combines with J gene TRBJ2-3; 7 bases are a match to TRBD1. Per the germline V gene, CDR1 is LGHNT and CDR2 is FRNRAP. This CDR3 region has 15 residues. CDR3: CAGGLVSSGGDTQYF. Here the CDR3 DNA reads TGTGCTGGTGGTTTGGTTAGCTCAGGGGGAGATACGCAGTATTTT.

The chain carries TRBV11-1 and TRBJ2-2, with 7 bases that match TRBD1. There are 16 residues in the CDR3. Germline V gene data show CDR1 as SGHAT and CDR2 as FQDESV (reference sequence). V lost 3 bases, J lost 3 bases, and 7 bases stayed unmatched. The CDR3 spells CASSFHRDSHTGELFF. The CDR3 coding sequence is TGTGCCAGCAGCTTCCACCGGGACAGTCACACCGGGGAGCTGTTTTTT.

This chain links TRBV20-1 with TRBJ1-2; 8 bases line up with TRBD1. The CDR3 contains 14 residues. V lost 6 bases and J lost 5; bases outside the gene matches: 11. Per the germline V gene, CDR1 is DFQATT and CDR2 is SNEGSKA (reference sequence). This CDR3 is CSARSDRAKYGYTF. The CDR3 DNA is TGCAGTGCCCGTTCGGACAGGGCCAAGTATGGCTACACCTTC.

This clonotype was found a few times. The chain couples TRBV5-1 to TRBJ1-1; D is perhaps TRBD1 (5 bases). Trimming took 5 bases from V and 5 from J, leaving 19 bases between them. The CDR3 is made up of 15 amino acids. Germline values: CDR1 SGHRS, CDR2 YFSETQ. In nucleotides, the CDR3 is TGCGCCAGCAGTTTCTTACGCAGGGAAGGGACTGAAGCTTTCTTT. Its protein is CASSFLRREGTEAFF.

This chain links TRBV6-2 or TRBV6-3 with TRBJ1-2; TRBD1 might be the D (5 bases). V was shortened by 11 bases and J by 0 bases, with 10 bases between the two germline ends. Germline V gene lookup returns CDR1 MNHEY and CDR2 SVGEGT. The CDR3 covers 12 residues. CDR3 amino acids: CAGGLANYGYTF. The CDR3 nucleotides are TGTGCCGGGGGTTTAGCTAACTATGGCTACACCTTC.

This clonotype was recorded many times. The gene calls are TRBV12-3 or TRBV12-4 and TRBJ1-4; TRBD1 matches at 8 bases. With 4 bases clipped from V and 2 bases from J, the junction kept 3 bases outside the gene matches. CDR3 length: 15 residues. The chain's CDR3 is CASSSNRGTNEKLFF. As DNA, the CDR3 is TGTGCCAGCAGTTCGAACAGGGGGACTAATGAAAAACTGTTTTTT.

This clonotype was counted ten times or more. The gene calls are TRBV2 and TRBJ1-5, with D possibly TRBD1 on 5 matching bases. Per the germline V gene, CDR1 is SNHLY and CDR2 is FYNNEI. The CDR3 runs to 14 residues. V gave up 11 bases and J gave up 4 bases, with 18 bases separating them. The CDR3 loop is CAGGQGKGNQPQHF. The CDR3 DNA reads as TGTGCCGGAGGCCAGGGAAAGGGGAATCAGCCCCAGCATTTT.

In this sample, this clonotype turned up a few times. The chain recombines TRBV5-1 with TRBJ2-1, with 11 positions matching TRBD2. Germline V CDR1 and CDR2: SGHRS, YFSETQ. The CDR3 runs to 18 residues. Losses at the gene ends were 2 bases for V and 0 bases for J; bases not matched to a gene: 7. CDR3 DNA sequence: TGCGCCAGCAGCTTACTAGCGGGGGTCCCTAGCTCCTACAATGAGCAGTTCTTC. Encoded protein: CASSLLAGVPSSYNEQFF. The full variable domain, in which reference TRBV5-1 and TRBJ2-1 provide the parts outside the CDR3, is KAGVTQTPRYLIKTRGQQVTLSCSPISGHRSVSWYQQTPGQGLQFLFEYFSETQRNKGNFPGRFSGRQFSNSRSEMNVSTLELGDSALYLCASSLLAGVPSSYNEQFFGPGTRLTVL.

This clonotype was detected ten times or more. CDR3: CASSRVRDRDYEQYF. For the CDR3, the DNA is TGTGCCAGCAGCCGAGTTAGGGACAGGGACTACGAGCAGTACTTC. This chain uses TRBV12-3 or TRBV12-4 with TRBJ2-7; 9 bases map to TRBD1. This CDR3 spans 15 amino acids. V was pared by 6 bases and J by 3 bases, with 9 bases of the junction left unmatched.

This clonotype was picked up one time. The V call is TRBV6-9, the J call TRBJ2-7; a weak D match, TRBD1 (6 bases). This CDR3 is 15 amino acids long. Germline V lookup: CDR1 MNHGY, CDR2 SVAAGI. V was cut by 3 bases and J by 1 base, with 13 bases left in between. The CDR3 sequence is CASSYPPGHSYEQYF. Written as DNA, the CDR3 is TGTGCCAGCAGTTACCCACCGGGACATTCCTACGAGCAGTACTTC.

This clonotype came up many times. The chain uses TRBV3-1 and TRBJ1-5; D remains ambiguous. The CDR3 runs 14 residues. Looked up from germline, CDR1 is LGHDT and CDR2 is YNNKEL (reference sequence). V shed 1 base and J shed 3 bases, with 7 bases lying between them. The CDR3 region has the DNA TGTGCCAGCAGCCAAGTAGGGCTCAATCAGCCCCAGCATTTT. It codes for CASSQVGLNQPQHF.

This clonotype came up a few times. In DNA, the CDR3 is TGCGCCAGCAGCCACCTTAGCGGGGGGCCGGCATTGGGAGAGACCCAGTACTTC. This sequence encodes CASSHLSGGPALGETQYF. V gene TRBV4-1 combines with J gene TRBJ2-5; 10 bases fit TRBD2. CDR1 and CDR2 from the germline V gene are MGHRA and YSYEKL. The CDR3 covers 18 residues. V lost 3 bases, J lost 4 bases, and 14 bases stayed unmatched.

In this sample, this clonotype turned up a few times. This chain uses TRBV10-2 with TRBJ2-3; 8 nucleotides match TRBD2. The CDR3 runs 15 residues. V dropped 7 bases and J dropped 2; count of bases not matched to a gene: 8. Germline V gives CDR1 WSHSY, CDR2 SAAADI. The CDR3 loop reads CASKESGGVTDTQYF. For the CDR3, the DNA is TGCGCCAGCAAAGAGAGCGGGGGTGTCACAGATACGCAGTATTTT.

The rearrangement uses TRBV19 and TRBJ1-2; 10 nucleotides line up with TRBD1. This CDR3 contains 17 residues. Germline trimming cut 5 bases from V and 4 bases from J; bases unmatched to any gene: 13. Per the germline V gene, CDR1 is LNHDA and CDR2 is SQIVND (reference sequence). CDR3: CASSPRSWTGGAYGYTF. The CDR3 nucleotides are TGTGCCAGTAGTCCCCGCTCTTGGACAGGGGGGGCCTATGGCTACACCTTC. The full variable domain, its missing parts supplied by reference TRBV19 and TRBJ1-2, is DGGITQSPKYLFRKEGQNVTLSCEQNLNHDAMYWYRQDPGQGLRLIYYSQIVNDFQKGDIAEGYSVSREKKESFPLTVTSAQKNPTAFYLCASSPRSWTGGAYGYTFGSGTRLTVV.

J is TRBJ1-5 and V is TRBV7-4, with a weak D call TRBD1 (6 bases). Per the germline V gene, CDR1 is SGHVT and CDR2 is SQSDAQ. The CDR3 extends over 15 amino acids. The V end was cut by 1 base, the J end by 8 bases, with 15 bases between. The CDR3 DNA sequence: TGTGCCAGCAGCTTAGGTCTGGGGGGCATGGAGCCCCAGCATTTT. Protein product: CASSLGLGGMEPQHF.

In its sample, this clonotype was seen a few times. This chain links TRBV20-1 with TRBJ1-5; 11 bases agree with TRBD1. Germline values: CDR1 DFQATT, CDR2 SNEGSKA (reference sequence). The CDR3 length is 16 residues. V lost 1 base, J lost 0 bases, and 2 bases stayed unmatched. The CDR3 reads CSARGGTGGSNQPQHF. CDR3 nucleotides: TGCAGTGCTAGAGGAGGGACAGGGGGTAGCAATCAGCCCCAGCATTTT.

Many counts were recorded for this clonotype. The chain uses TRBV30 and TRBJ1-2; D not resolved. Germline V lookup: CDR1 GTSNPN, CDR2 SVGIG (reference sequence). The CDR3 sequence is 11 residues long. Trimming cost V 0 bases and J 10 bases, with 9 bases left between them. DNA of the CDR3: TGTGCCTGGAGTGTACCCAATTTCTACACCTTC. Its translation is CAWSVPNFYTF.

With respect to this clonotype: A read error is possible here, since a much larger clone lies one base away. The CDR3 loop is CASLPTSVTGELFF. In DNA, the CDR3 is TGTGCCAGCTTACCAACATCAGTGACCGGGGAGCTGTTTTTT. The chain uses TRBV18 and TRBJ2-2; D gene uncertain. Germline assignment: CDR1 KGHSH and CDR2 LQKENI. This CDR3 has 14 residues. Combining the CDR3 with reference TRBV18 and TRBJ2-2 gives the whole variable domain NAGVMQNPRHLVRRRGQEARLRCSPMKGHSHVYWYRQLPEEGLKFMVYLQKENIIDESGMPKERFSAEFPKEGPSILRIQQVVRGDSAAYFCASLPTSVTGELFFGEGSRLTVL.

This clonotype has ten or more counts. The genes are TRBV5-1 and TRBJ1-1, with 8 bases lining up with TRBD1. The CDR3 is 14 residues long. Trimming at V came to 4 bases and at J to 4 bases, leaving 6 bases not matched to a gene. Germline CDR1 is SGHRS and CDR2 is YFSETQ. Here the CDR3 reads CASSATGGSTEAFF. The CDR3 nucleotides are TGCGCCAGCAGCGCTACAGGGGGGAGCACTGAAGCTTTCTTT. Looking up the rest from reference TRBV5-1 and TRBJ1-1 gives the full variable domain: KAGVTQTPRYLIKTRGQQVTLSCSPISGHRSVSWYQQTPGQGLQFLFEYFSETQRNKGNFPGRFSGRQFSNSRSEMNVSTLELGDSALYLCASSATGGSTEAFFGQGTRLTVV.

This clonotype was seen more than once but under ten times. V is TRBV19 and J is TRBJ1-5, with D perhaps matching TRBD1 (6 bases). V was pared by 7 bases and J by 3 bases, with 16 bases between. Per the germline V gene, CDR1 is LNHDA and CDR2 is SQIVND (reference sequence). The CDR3 loop spans 15 amino acids. The CDR3, as DNA: TGTGCCAGTACCCGGGACACGCTTACCAATCAGCCCCAGCATTTT. Encoded protein: CASTRDTLTNQPQHF.